This is a list of T cell receptor beta chains from one sample in a study of T cells after yellow fever vaccination. Each CDR3 protein is one row after TCRdb ran MiXCR on the 5' RACE reads. The sample records 500,000 to 650,000 distinct CDR3 sequences, roughly a sixth being singletons. The sample in question was PBMCs, obtained about 5 days after the first yellow fever vaccination. All receptors come from a man between 18 and 29 years old who received the YFV17D yellow fever vaccine. Both conserved end residues are trimmed from each CDR3.

v_call: TRBV11-2
j_call: TRBJ2-1
cdr3_aa: ASSLYQGIYNEQF

v_call: TRBV11-2
j_call: TRBJ1-6
cdr3_aa: ASSSRYNSPLH

v_call: TRBV20-1
j_call: TRBJ2-7
cdr3_aa: SARAREEQY

v_call: TRBV6-5
j_call: TRBJ1-2
cdr3_aa: ASSSQGFGYT

v_call: TRBV4-3
j_call: TRBJ1-5
cdr3_aa: ASSQHTGNQPQH

v_call: TRBV7-9
j_call: TRBJ2-1
cdr3_aa: ASSSRTSGGSSSYNEQF

v_call: TRBV12-3/TRBV12-4
j_call: TRBJ1-5
cdr3_aa: ASSLWDRRNQPQH

v_call: TRBV20-1
j_call: TRBJ2-1
cdr3_aa: SFLAVTYNEQF

v_call: TRBV27
j_call: TRBJ1-5
cdr3_aa: ASSTGTGGVQPQH

v_call: TRBV6-1
j_call: TRBJ2-5
cdr3_aa: ASSDGATLETQY